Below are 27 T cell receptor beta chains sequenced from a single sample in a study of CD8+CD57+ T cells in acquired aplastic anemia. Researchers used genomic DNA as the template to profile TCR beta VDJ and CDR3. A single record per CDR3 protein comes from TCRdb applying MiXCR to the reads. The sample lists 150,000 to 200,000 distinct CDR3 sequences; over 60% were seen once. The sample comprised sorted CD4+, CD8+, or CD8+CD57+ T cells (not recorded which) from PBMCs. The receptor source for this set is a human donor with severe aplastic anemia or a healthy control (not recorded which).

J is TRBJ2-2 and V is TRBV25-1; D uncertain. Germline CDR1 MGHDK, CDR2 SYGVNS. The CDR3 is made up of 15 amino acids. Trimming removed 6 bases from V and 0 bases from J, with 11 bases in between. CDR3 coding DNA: TGTGCCAGCAGCTCGGACGGATCGAACACCGGGGAGCTGTTTTTT. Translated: CASSSDGSNTGELFF.

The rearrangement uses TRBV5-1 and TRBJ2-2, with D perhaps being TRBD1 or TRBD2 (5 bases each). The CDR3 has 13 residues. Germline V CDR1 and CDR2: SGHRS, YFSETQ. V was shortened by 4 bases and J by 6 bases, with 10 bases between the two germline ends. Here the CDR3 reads CASSHGTPGELFF. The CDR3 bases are TGCGCCAGCAGCCACGGGACGCCCGGGGAGCTGTTTTTT.

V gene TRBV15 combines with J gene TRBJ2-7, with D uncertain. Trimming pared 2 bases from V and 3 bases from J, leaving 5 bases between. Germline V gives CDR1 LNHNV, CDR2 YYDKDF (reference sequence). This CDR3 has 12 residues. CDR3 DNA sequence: TGTGCCACCAGCAGATCTAACTACGAGCAGTACTTC. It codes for CATSRSNYEQYF.

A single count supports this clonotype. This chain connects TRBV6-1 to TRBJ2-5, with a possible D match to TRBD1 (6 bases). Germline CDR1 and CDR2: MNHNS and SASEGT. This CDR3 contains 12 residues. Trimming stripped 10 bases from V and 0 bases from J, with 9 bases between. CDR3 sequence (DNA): TGTGCCACGTACAGGGACCAAGAGACCCAGTACTTC. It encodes CATYRDQETQYF.

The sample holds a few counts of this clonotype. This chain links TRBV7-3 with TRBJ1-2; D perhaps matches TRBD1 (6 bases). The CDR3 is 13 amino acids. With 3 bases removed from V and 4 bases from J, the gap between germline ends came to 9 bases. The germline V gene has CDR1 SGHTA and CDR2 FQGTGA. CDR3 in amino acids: CASSLEGGYGYTF. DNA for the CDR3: TGTGCCAGCAGCTTGGAGGGGGGCTATGGCTACACCTTC.

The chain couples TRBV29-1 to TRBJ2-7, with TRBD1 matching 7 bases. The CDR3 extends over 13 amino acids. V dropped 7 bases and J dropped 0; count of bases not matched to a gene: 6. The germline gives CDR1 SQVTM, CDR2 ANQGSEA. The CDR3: CSAIRDSSYEQYF. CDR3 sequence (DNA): TGCAGCGCGATCAGGGACAGCTCCTACGAGCAGTACTTC.

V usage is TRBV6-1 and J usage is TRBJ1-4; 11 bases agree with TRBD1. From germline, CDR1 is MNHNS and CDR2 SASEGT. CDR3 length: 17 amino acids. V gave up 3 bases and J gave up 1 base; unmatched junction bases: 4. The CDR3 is CASSDRDRGVTNEKLFF. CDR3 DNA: TGTGCCAGCAGTGACCGGGACAGGGGGGTAACTAATGAAAAACTGTTTTTT.

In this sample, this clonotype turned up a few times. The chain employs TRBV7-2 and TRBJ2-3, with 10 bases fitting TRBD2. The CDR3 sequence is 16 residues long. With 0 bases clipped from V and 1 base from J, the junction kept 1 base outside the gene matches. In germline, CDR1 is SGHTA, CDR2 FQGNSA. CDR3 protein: CASSLALAGGTDTQYF. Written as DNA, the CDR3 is TGTGCCAGCAGCTTAGCGCTAGCGGGGGGCACAGATACGCAGTATTTT.

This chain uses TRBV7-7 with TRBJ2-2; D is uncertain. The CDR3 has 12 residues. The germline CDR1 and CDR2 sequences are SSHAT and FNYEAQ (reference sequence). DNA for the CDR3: TGTGCTAGTGTCCTAAACACCGGGGAGCTGTTTTTT. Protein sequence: CASVLNTGELFF.

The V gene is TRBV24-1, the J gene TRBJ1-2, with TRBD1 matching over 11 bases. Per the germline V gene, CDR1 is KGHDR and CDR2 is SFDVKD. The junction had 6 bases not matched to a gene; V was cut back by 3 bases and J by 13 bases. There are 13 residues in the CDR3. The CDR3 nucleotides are TGTGCCACCAGTGATAGCCGGGACAGGGGGTTCACCTTC. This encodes CATSDSRDRGFTF.

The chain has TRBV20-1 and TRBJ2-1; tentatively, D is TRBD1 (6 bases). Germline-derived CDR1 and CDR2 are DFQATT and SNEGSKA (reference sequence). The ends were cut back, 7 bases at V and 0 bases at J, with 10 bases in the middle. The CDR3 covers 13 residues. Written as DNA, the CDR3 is TGCAGTGTAGACAGGAGCTCCTACAATGAGCAGTTCTTC. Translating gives CSVDRSSYNEQFF.

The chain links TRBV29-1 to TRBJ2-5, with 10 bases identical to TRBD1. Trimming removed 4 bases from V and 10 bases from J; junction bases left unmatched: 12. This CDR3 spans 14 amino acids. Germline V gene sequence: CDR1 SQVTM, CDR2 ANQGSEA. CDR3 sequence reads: CSVGRLGQGHGQYF. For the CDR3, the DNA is TGCAGCGTTGGTAGATTGGGACAGGGGCATGGCCAGTACTTC.

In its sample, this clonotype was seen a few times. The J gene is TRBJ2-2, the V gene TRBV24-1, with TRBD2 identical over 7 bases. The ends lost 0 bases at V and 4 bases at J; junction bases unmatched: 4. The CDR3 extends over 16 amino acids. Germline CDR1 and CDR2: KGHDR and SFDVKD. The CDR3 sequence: CATSDLAGVFTGELFF. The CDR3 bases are TGTGCCACCAGTGATTTGGCGGGAGTTTTCACCGGGGAGCTGTTTTTT.

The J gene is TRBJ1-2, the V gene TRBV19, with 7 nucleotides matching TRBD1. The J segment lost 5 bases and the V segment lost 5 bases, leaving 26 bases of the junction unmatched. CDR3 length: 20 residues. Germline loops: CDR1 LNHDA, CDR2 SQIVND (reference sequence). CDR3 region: CASSLTETFGTVRNQYGYTF. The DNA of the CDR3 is TGTGCCAGTAGTCTTACCGAAACTTTTGGGACAGTGCGGAATCAATATGGCTACACCTTC.

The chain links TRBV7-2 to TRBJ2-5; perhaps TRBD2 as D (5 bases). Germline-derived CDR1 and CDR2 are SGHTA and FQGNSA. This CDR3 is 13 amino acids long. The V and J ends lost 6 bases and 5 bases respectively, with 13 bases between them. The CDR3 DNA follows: TGTGCCAGCAGGCCTACTAGTTACGAGACCCAGTACTTC. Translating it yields CASRPTSYETQYF.

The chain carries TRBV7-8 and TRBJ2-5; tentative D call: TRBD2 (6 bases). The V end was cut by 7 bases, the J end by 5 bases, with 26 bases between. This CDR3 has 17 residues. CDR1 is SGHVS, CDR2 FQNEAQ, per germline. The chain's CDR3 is CASTRTGSVSGYETQYF. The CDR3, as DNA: TGTGCCAGCACCAGAACTGGCTCCGTGAGCGGGTACGAGACCCAGTACTTC.

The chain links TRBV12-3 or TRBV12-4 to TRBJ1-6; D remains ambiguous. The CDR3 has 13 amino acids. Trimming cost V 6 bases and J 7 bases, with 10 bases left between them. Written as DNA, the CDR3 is TGTGCCAGCAGACGAACCACAAATTCACCCCTCCACTTT. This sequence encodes CASRRTTNSPLHF.

CDR3 DNA: TGTGCCAGTAGTATGTTAAGAGTGAACACTGAAGCTTTCTTT. The encoded protein is CASSMLRVNTEAFF. The chain has TRBV19 and TRBJ1-1; D not resolved. The CDR3 is made up of 14 amino acids. Trimming removed 3 bases at V and 0 bases at J, with 8 bases between. The germline V gene has CDR1 LNHDA and CDR2 SQIVND (reference sequence).

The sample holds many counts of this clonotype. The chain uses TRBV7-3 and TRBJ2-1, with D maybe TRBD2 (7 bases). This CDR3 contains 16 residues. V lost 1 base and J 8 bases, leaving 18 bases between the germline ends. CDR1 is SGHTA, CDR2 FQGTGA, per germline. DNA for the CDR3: TGTGCCAGCAGCTTAAACGTGGGGGGGGCTGGGGATGAGCAGTTCTTC. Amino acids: CASSLNVGGAGDEQFF.

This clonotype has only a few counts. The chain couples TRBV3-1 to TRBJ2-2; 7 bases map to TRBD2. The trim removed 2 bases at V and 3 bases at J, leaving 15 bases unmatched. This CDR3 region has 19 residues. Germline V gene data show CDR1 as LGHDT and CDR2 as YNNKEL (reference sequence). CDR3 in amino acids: CASSQSVGAGRQDTGELFF. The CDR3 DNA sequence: TGTGCCAGCAGCCAAAGTGTGGGAGCGGGGCGTCAGGACACCGGGGAGCTGTTTTTT. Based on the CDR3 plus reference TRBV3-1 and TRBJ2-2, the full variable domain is DTAVSQTPKYLVTQMGNDKSIKCEQNLGHDTMYWYKQDSKKFLKIMFSYNNKELIINETVPNRFSPKSPDKAHLNLHINSLELGDSAVYFCASSQSVGAGRQDTGELFFGEGSRLTVL.

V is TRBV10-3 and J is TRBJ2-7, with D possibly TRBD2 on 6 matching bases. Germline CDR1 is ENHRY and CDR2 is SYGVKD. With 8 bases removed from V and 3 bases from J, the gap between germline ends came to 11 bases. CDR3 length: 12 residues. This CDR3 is CAIAREDYEQYF. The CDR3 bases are TGTGCCATCGCCAGGGAGGACTACGAGCAGTACTTC.

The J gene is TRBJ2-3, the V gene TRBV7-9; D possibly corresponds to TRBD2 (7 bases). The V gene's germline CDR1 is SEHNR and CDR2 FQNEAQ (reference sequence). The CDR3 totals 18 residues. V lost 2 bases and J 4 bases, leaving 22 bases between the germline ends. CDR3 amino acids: CASSLNVFGGPGADTQYF. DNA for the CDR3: TGTGCCAGCAGCTTAAATGTTTTCGGGGGGCCCGGCGCAGATACGCAGTATTTT.

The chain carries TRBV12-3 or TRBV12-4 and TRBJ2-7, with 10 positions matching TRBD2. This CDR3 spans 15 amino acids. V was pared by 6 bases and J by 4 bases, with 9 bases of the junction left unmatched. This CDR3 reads CASRVRSGRTYEQYF. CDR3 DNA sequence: TGTGCCAGCAGGGTCCGTAGCGGGAGGACGTACGAGCAGTACTTC.

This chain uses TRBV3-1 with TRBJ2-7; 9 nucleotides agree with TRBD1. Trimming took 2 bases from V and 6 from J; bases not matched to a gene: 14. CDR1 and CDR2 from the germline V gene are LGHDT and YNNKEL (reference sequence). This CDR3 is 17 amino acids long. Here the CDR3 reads CASSQNSPGTGLSEQYF. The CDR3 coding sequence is TGTGCCAGCAGCCAAAACTCCCCCGGGACAGGGTTAAGCGAGCAGTACTTC.

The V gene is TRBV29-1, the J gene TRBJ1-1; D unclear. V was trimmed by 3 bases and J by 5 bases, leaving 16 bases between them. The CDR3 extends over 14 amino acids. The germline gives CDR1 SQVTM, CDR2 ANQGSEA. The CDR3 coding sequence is TGCAGCGTTGAGTTGGGAGATCGGAGGACTGAAGCTTTCTTT. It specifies CSVELGDRRTEAFF.

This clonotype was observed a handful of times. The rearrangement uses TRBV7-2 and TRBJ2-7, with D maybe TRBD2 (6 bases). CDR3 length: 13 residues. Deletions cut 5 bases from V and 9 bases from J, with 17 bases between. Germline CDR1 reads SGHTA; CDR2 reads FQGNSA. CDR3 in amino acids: CASSRDSQGVQYF. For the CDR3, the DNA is TGTGCCAGCAGCCGGGACTCGCAGGGCGTGCAGTACTTC.

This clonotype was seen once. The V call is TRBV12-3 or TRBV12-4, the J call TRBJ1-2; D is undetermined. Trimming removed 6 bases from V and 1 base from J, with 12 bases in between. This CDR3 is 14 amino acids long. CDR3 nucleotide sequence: TGTGCCAGCAGCCGAACCGGGAGTAACTATGGCTACACCTTC. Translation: CASSRTGSNYGYTF.